This entry lists 25 T cell receptor beta chains sequenced from one sample in a study of T-cell reconstitution after alpha-beta-depleted transplantation in children. During its preparation, the TCRbeta library received unique molecular identifiers. TCRdb itself ran the PCR reads through MiXCR, one entry per CDR3 protein. The sample lists some 390,000 distinct CDR3 sequences, approximately 20% seen once, with 3.8% in the top ten. Sequenced here: PBMCs from the stem cell graft donor, sampled from the stem cell graft. All receptors derive from a human donor who donated a stem cell graft to a child with acute myeloid leukemia.

This CDR3 reads CASSSSGATAPEAFF. Written as DNA, the CDR3 is TGTGCCAGCAGTTCCTCGGGTGCGACCGCCCCTGAAGCTTTCTTT. The rearrangement joins TRBV12-3 or TRBV12-4 to TRBJ1-1; D gene ambiguous. The CDR3 runs 15 residues. V was pared by 4 bases and J by 6 bases, with 18 bases between.

This clonotype was seen more than once but under ten times. V is TRBV7-9 and J is TRBJ1-2, with D tentatively TRBD1 (6 bases). This CDR3 is 14 amino acids long. The germline V gene has CDR1 SEHNR and CDR2 FQNEAQ (reference sequence). Trimming took off 1 base at V and 3 bases at J, with 9 bases between the two ends. CDR3 amino acids: CASSLDAGDYGYTF. CDR3 DNA: TGTGCCAGCAGCTTAGATGCAGGGGACTATGGCTACACCTTC.

V usage is TRBV10-2 and J usage is TRBJ2-3, with 7 bases that match TRBD2. Trimming at V came to 3 bases and at J to 6 bases, leaving 3 bases not matched to a gene. Looked up from germline, CDR1 is WSHSY and CDR2 is SAAADI. The CDR3 runs to 13 residues. The CDR3 sequence: CASSEGLEDTQYF. CDR3 coding DNA: TGCGCCAGCAGTGAAGGACTAGAGGATACGCAGTATTTT.

This clonotype was found many times. The V call is TRBV5-5, the J call TRBJ1-1, with 7 positions matching TRBD1. With V trimmed by 3 bases and J by 3 bases, 5 bases remained unmatched. This CDR3 region has 14 residues. Germline V gene data show CDR1 as SGHKS and CDR2 as YYEKEE (reference sequence). The CDR3 reads CASSYGTADTEAFF. The CDR3 DNA sequence: TGTGCCAGCAGCTACGGGACAGCGGACACTGAAGCTTTCTTT.

V gene TRBV29-1 combines with J gene TRBJ2-1; the D is unclear. The germline CDR1 and CDR2 sequences are SQVTM and ANQGSEA. The CDR3 is 13 amino acids. The V gene lost 6 bases and the J gene lost 5 bases, with 14 bases spanning the gap. The CDR3 nucleotides read TGCAGCGTGTTGAGGACGGAAGACAATGAGCAGTTCTTC. This translates into CSVLRTEDNEQFF.

This clonotype has a handful of counts. In nucleotides, the CDR3 is TGCGCCAGCAGCCTTCAATTCGACTACGAGCAGTACTTC. Protein product: CASSLQFDYEQYF. The chain employs TRBV5-1 and TRBJ2-7, with D unresolved. This CDR3 spans 13 amino acids. Germline CDR1 SGHRS, CDR2 YFSETQ. V gave up 4 bases and J gave up 3 bases, with 11 bases separating them. Based on the CDR3 plus reference TRBV5-1 and TRBJ2-7, the full variable domain is KAGVTQTPRYLIKTRGQQVTLSCSPISGHRSVSWYQQTPGQGLQFLFEYFSETQRNKGNFPGRFSGRQFSNSRSEMNVSTLELGDSALYLCASSLQFDYEQYFGPGTRLTVT.

The rearrangement links TRBV6-1 to TRBJ2-7; 12 nucleotides match TRBD1. The CDR3 runs 15 residues. CDR1 and CDR2 from the germline V gene are MNHNS and SASEGT. With V trimmed by 6 bases and J by 6 bases, 9 bases remained unmatched. The CDR3 is CASSPRPGQGAEQYF. For the CDR3, the DNA is TGTGCCAGCAGCCCCAGACCGGGACAGGGGGCCGAGCAGTACTTC.

The chain couples TRBV20-1 to TRBJ2-1; D not certain. TRBJ2-5 matches the DNA end more closely, so the J call is doubtful. The CDR3 runs 13 residues. Germline V gene data show CDR1 as DFQATT and CDR2 as SNEGSKA (reference sequence). The CDR3 reads CSARRFGVWTQYF. The CDR3 DNA follows: TGCAGTGCTAGACGGTTTGGGGTATGGACCCAGTACTTC.

This clonotype was counted a few times. The V and J genes are TRBV10-2 and TRBJ2-1, with D perhaps matching TRBD1 or TRBD2 (5 bases each). The CDR3 contains 14 residues. Between the trimmed V and J ends, which lost 2 bases and 6 bases, there was a span of 11 bases. From germline, CDR1 is WSHSY and CDR2 SAAADI. CDR3 sequence: CASSEGRAGNEQFF. The CDR3 DNA reads as TGCGCCAGCAGTGAGGGCAGGGCGGGCAATGAGCAGTTCTTC.

This clonotype was seen many times. This chain joins TRBV20-1 and TRBJ2-3; 9 bases fit TRBD2. The V segment lost 3 bases and the J segment 0 bases; nucleotides outside the gene matches: 4. Germline lookup yields CDR1 DFQATT and CDR2 SNEGSKA (reference sequence). The CDR3 contains 15 residues. Written as DNA, the CDR3 is TGCAGTGCTAGGAGCGGGAGGCGGAGCACAGATACGCAGTATTTT. Its protein product is CSARSGRRSTDTQYF.

This clonotype has a handful of counts. The chain links TRBV5-1 to TRBJ2-2, with D possibly being TRBD1 (6 bases). This CDR3 contains 17 residues. Trimming cost V 4 bases and J 7 bases, with 23 bases left between them. Germline V gives CDR1 SGHRS, CDR2 YFSETQ. The CDR3 region is CASSPSAGTGLSGELFF. DNA of the CDR3: TGCGCCAGCAGCCCTTCGGCCGGAACAGGGTTGAGCGGGGAGCTGTTTTTT.

The gene calls are TRBV5-4 and TRBJ1-1; D may be TRBD1 (5 bases). This CDR3 has 15 amino acids. The V gene's germline CDR1 is SGHNT and CDR2 YYREEE (reference sequence). V was trimmed by 0 bases and J by 3 bases, leaving 12 bases between them. CDR3 DNA sequence: TGTGCCAGCAGCTTGGATAGGGCAGGGTACACTGAAGCTTTCTTT. It codes for CASSLDRAGYTEAFF. Complete variable domain (other parts from reference TRBV5-4 and TRBJ1-1): ETGVTQSPTHLIKTRGQQVTLRCSSQSGHNTVSWYQQALGQGPQFIFQYYREEENGRGNFPPRFSGLQFPNYSSELNVNALELDDSALYLCASSLDRAGYTEAFFGQGTRLTVV.

The genes are TRBV28 and TRBJ1-1; 7 bases align to TRBD1. V shed 10 bases and J 0 bases; nucleotides not matched to a gene: 5. The germline V gene encodes CDR1 MDHEN and CDR2 SYDVKM. The CDR3 contains 13 residues. CDR3 DNA sequence: TGTGCCACCGGGACAGCAATGAACACTGAAGCTTTCTTT. Its protein product is CATGTAMNTEAFF.

In this sample, this clonotype turned up a few times. V usage is TRBV18 and J usage is TRBJ2-7; 7 bases are a match to TRBD1. J gave up 1 base and V 3 bases, and 9 bases lay outside the gene matches. The CDR3 length is 16 residues. Germline V gene data show CDR1 as KGHSH and CDR2 as LQKENI. CDR3: CASSPDTGAWSYEQYF. DNA of the CDR3: TGTGCCAGCTCACCTGATACAGGGGCTTGGTCCTACGAGCAGTACTTC.

The chain combines TRBV29-1 with TRBJ2-1; D remains ambiguous. The CDR3 has 11 amino acids. Trimming removed 4 bases from V and 10 bases from J, with 11 bases in between. In germline, CDR1 is SQVTM, CDR2 ANQGSEA. The CDR3 is CSVGPSWEQFF. Written as DNA, the CDR3 is TGCAGCGTTGGCCCTTCGTGGGAGCAGTTCTTC.

This clonotype came up a few times. This chain links TRBV20-1 with TRBJ2-1; D is possibly TRBD1 (6 bases). V dropped 2 bases and J dropped 6 bases, with 20 bases sitting between them. The CDR3 extends over 16 amino acids. Germline loops: CDR1 DFQATT, CDR2 SNEGSKA (reference sequence). CDR3 bases: TGCAGTGCTAGAATGCCTCGGACAGCCGGACTCAATGAGCAGTTCTTC. Its protein product is CSARMPRTAGLNEQFF.

This clonotype has a handful of counts. J is TRBJ2-5 and V is TRBV7-8; TRBD1 is a possible D gene (6 bases). This CDR3 comprises 15 residues. V lost 5 bases and J lost 2, with 15 bases in between. CDR1 is SGHVS and CDR2 is FQNEAQ in the germline V gene. In DNA, the CDR3 is TGTGCCAGCAGCCTAGACGGACAGACTCAAGAGACCCAGTACTTC. Encoded protein: CASSLDGQTQETQYF.

This clonotype was seen at least ten times. V usage is TRBV12-3 or TRBV12-4 and J usage is TRBJ2-7; D not resolved. This CDR3 has 13 amino acids. The V gene lost 5 bases and the J gene lost 4 bases, with 12 bases spanning the gap. The CDR3 spells CASSPGRSYEQYF. DNA for the CDR3: TGTGCCAGCAGTCCAGGACGGAGTTACGAGCAGTACTTC.

This clonotype was picked up a small number of times. The chain is built from TRBV10-1 and TRBJ2-7; D perhaps matches TRBD2 (5 bases). Deletions cut 6 bases from V and 3 bases from J, with 12 bases between. Germline V gene data show CDR1 as WNHNN and CDR2 as SYGVQD (reference sequence). The CDR3 is 13 residues long. The CDR3: CASRVGVSYEQYF. The CDR3 DNA reads TGCGCCAGCAGAGTGGGAGTTAGCTACGAGCAGTACTTC.

At least ten counts were recorded for this clonotype. V usage is TRBV11-1 and J usage is TRBJ2-1, with D unresolved. V shed 6 bases and J shed 7 bases, with 19 bases lying between them. Germline V gives CDR1 SGHAT, CDR2 FQDESV (reference sequence). This CDR3 is built from 15 residues. The CDR3 DNA reads as TGTGCCAGCAGGGTTAGTTGGGCGGCGAGAAATGAGCAGTTCTTC. This gives the protein CASRVSWAARNEQFF.

This clonotype was seen ten or more times. This CDR3 reads CSARGGGGSYEQYF. The CDR3 nucleotides read TGCAGTGCTAGGGGAGGGGGAGGGTCCTACGAGCAGTACTTC. The chain joins TRBV20-1 to TRBJ2-7; D perhaps matches TRBD2 (7 bases). Germline V CDR1 and CDR2: DFQATT, SNEGSKA (reference sequence). V was trimmed by 3 bases and J by 1 base, leaving 13 bases between them. There are 14 residues in the CDR3.

This clonotype was observed a handful of times. This chain uses TRBV5-1 with TRBJ2-1; a possible D gene is TRBD2 (6 bases). V gave up 3 bases and J gave up 5 bases, with 15 bases separating them. Germline values: CDR1 SGHRS, CDR2 YFSETQ. This CDR3 has 15 residues. DNA for the CDR3: TGCGCCAGCAGCTCCCGGGTAGCGGAGAACAATGAGCAGTTCTTC. Residues: CASSSRVAENNEQFF.

This clonotype was seen a handful of times. The V gene is TRBV20-1, the J gene TRBJ2-7; 7 bases map to TRBD2. Germline V gives CDR1 DFQATT, CDR2 SNEGSKA (reference sequence). V was pared by 6 bases and J by 4 bases, with 6 bases of the junction left unmatched. The CDR3 is made up of 12 amino acids. CDR3 bases: TGCAGTGCGTCTGGACTAGGTTACGAGCAGTACTTC. Its protein is CSASGLGYEQYF.

This rearrangement joins TRBV20-1 to TRBJ2-1; possible D gene TRBD2, 5 bases. The V gene lost 2 bases and the J gene lost 8 bases, with 10 bases spanning the gap. The CDR3 has 12 amino acids. Looked up from germline, CDR1 is DFQATT and CDR2 is SNEGSKA (reference sequence). The DNA for the CDR3 is TGCAGTGCTAGAACCACTAGTCATGAGCAGTTCTTC. Translated: CSARTTSHEQFF.

This clonotype has a count of ten or more. The gene calls are TRBV7-9 and TRBJ1-3; no definite D call. CDR1 is SEHNR and CDR2 is FQNEAQ in the germline V gene (reference sequence). V was shortened by 5 bases and J by 4 bases, with 6 bases between the two germline ends. The CDR3 consists of 12 residues. The CDR3 DNA sequence: TGTGCCAGCAGCCTTTCGGGAAACACCATATATTTT. This encodes CASSLSGNTIYF.